The next 3 T cell receptor beta chains were all read from a single sample in a study of molecular identifiers for immune sequencing clone quantification. MiXCR, run by TCRdb on the PCR reads, gives a single entry per CDR3 protein. The table lists roughly 630,000 distinct CDR3 sequences, about 25% of them singletons. The sample comprised naive CD8+ T cells from blood, with Jurkat cell RNA spiked in. The subset here: FACS-sorted CD8+CD4-CCR7+CD45RA+ naive T cells. These receptors all stem from a human donor in good health. Some libraries in this study had Jurkat cell RNA spiked in.

To note about this clonotype: The germline gene is not matched at one end of the junction; a read error may be the cause. The rearrangement joins TRBV28 to TRBJ2-1; D tentatively reads TRBD1 or TRBD2 (5 bases each). This CDR3 spans 15 amino acids. Germline assignment: CDR1 MDHEN and CDR2 SYDVKM. The CDR3 here is CASSLGESEYIEQFF. DNA for the CDR3: TGTGCCAGCAGTTTGGGGGAATCCGAATACATTGAGCAGTTCTTC. The full variable domain, completed using reference TRBV28 and TRBJ2-1, is DVKVTQSSRYLVKRTGEKVFLECVQDMDHENMFWYRQDPGLGLRLIYFSYDVKMKEKGDIPEGYSVSREKKERFSLILESASTNQTSMYLCASSLGESEYIEQFFGPGTRLTVL.

The gene calls are TRBV19 and TRBJ1-1; the D gene is possibly TRBD1 (5 bases). This CDR3 has 14 amino acids. The germline V gene encodes CDR1 LNHDA and CDR2 SQIVND (reference sequence). Between the trimmed V and J ends, which lost 3 bases and 2 bases, there was a span of 10 bases. The CDR3 coding sequence is TGTGCCAGTAGTATGATGACAGATAACACTGAAGCTTTCTTT. Residues: CASSMMTDNTEAFF.

Remarks on this clonotype: A much larger clone differs from this one at a single base, so this may be a read error. The chain couples TRBV29-1 to TRBJ2-3; D may be TRBD1 or TRBD2 (5 bases each). Germline V gives CDR1 SQVTM, CDR2 ANQGSEA. The CDR3 is made up of 14 amino acids. In DNA, the CDR3 is TGCGGCGTATCCGGGACGGATAACACAGATACGCAGTATTTT. This translates into CGVSGTDNTDTQYF.